The next 21 T cell receptor beta chains were all read from a single sample in a study of OX40 agonist ivuxolimab in advanced cancers. The protocol was immunoSEQ multiplex PCR, while the TCRdb copy is restricted to in-frame clones and leaves out a portion. Among tens of thousands of clones, around nine tenths were seen once, and the ten largest hold less than 0.6%. The sequencing here drew on CD4+ or CD8+ T cells sorted from blood, taken in a trial of the OX40 agonist ivuxolimab. These receptors all stem from an adult with an advanced solid tumor such as melanoma, head and neck, liver or kidney cancer.

The chain has TRBV6-5 and TRBJ2-3; a possible D gene is TRBD2 (7 bases). The germline V gene has CDR1 MNHEY and CDR2 SVGAGI. CDR3 length equals 15 residues. The germline V and J ends were trimmed by 0 bases and 2 bases, with 9 bases remaining between them. CDR3 residues: CASSYSGGPTDTQYF. The DNA for the CDR3 is TGTGCCAGCAGTTACTCCGGGGGGCCCACAGATACGCAGTATTTT.

The J gene is TRBJ2-1, the V gene TRBV19; D uncertain. The V and J ends lost 4 bases and 5 bases respectively, with 9 bases between them. The CDR3 covers 13 residues. CDR1 and CDR2 from the germline V gene are LNHDA and SQIVND (reference sequence). CDR3 amino acids: CASSKRSNNEQFF. The CDR3 DNA is TGTGCCAGTAGTAAGAGAAGTAACAATGAGCAGTTCTTC.

This CDR3 is CASSQDSGVQPQHF. CDR3 bases: TGCGCCAGCAGCCAAGATTCGGGGGTCCAGCCCCAGCATTTT. The V and J genes are TRBV4-3 and TRBJ1-5; a possible D gene is TRBD1 (5 bases). The CDR3 loop spans 14 amino acids. V lost 0 bases, J lost 7 bases, and 10 bases lay in between. The germline CDR1 and CDR2 sequences are LGHNA and YSLEER.

The genes are TRBV9 and TRBJ1-6; possibly TRBD1 for D (6 bases). CDR1 and CDR2 from the germline V gene are SGDLS and YYNGEE. The CDR3 length is 14 residues. Deletions cut 0 bases from V and 11 bases from J, with 12 bases between. CDR3 loop: CASSVEQGETPLHF. DNA for the CDR3: TGTGCCAGCAGCGTAGAACAGGGCGAGACACCCCTCCACTTT.

V is TRBV9 and J is TRBJ1-1, with D possibly matching TRBD1 (6 bases). The CDR3 length is 14 residues. The V end lost 1 base, the J end lost 5 bases, and 12 bases lay between the germline ends. Germline CDR1 is SGDLS and CDR2 is YYNGEE. Written as DNA, the CDR3 is TGTGCCAGCAGCGTAACACAGGGAGGTACTGAAGCTTTCTTT. Its protein is CASSVTQGGTEAFF.

This chain joins TRBV6-1 and TRBJ1-2; D unresolved. This CDR3 spans 15 amino acids. The germline gives CDR1 MNHNS, CDR2 SASEGT. Trimming took off 2 bases at V and 0 bases at J, with 10 bases between the two ends. The CDR3 reads CASSETPTPNYGYTF. CDR3 DNA: TGTGCCAGCAGTGAAACCCCCACCCCTAACTATGGCTACACCTTC.

Written as DNA, the CDR3 is TGTGCCAGCAGCCCCGGGCAAGCGGAGACCCAGTACTTC. Protein: CASSPGQAETQYF. V gene TRBV9 combines with J gene TRBJ2-5, with D hard to call. The germline V gene has CDR1 SGDLS and CDR2 YYNGEE. CDR3 length equals 13 residues. V was pared by 4 bases and J by 5 bases, with 12 bases between.

J is TRBJ2-4 and V is TRBV5-1; D is undetermined. Between the trimmed V and J ends, which lost 0 bases and 6 bases, there was a span of 10 bases. The germline V gene has CDR1 SGHRS and CDR2 YFSETQ. The CDR3 has 14 amino acids. The CDR3 loop is CASSLGTAGNIQYF. For the CDR3, the DNA is TGCGCCAGCAGCTTGGGGACGGCCGGAAACATTCAGTACTTC.

The chain combines TRBV15 with TRBJ1-1, with D maybe TRBD1 (5 bases). Germline CDR1 and CDR2: LNHNV and YYDKDF (reference sequence). There are 14 residues in the CDR3. The V end lost 3 bases, the J end lost 11 bases, and 19 bases lay between the germline ends. CDR3 nucleotide sequence: TGTGCCACCAGCAGCTACACCGGGACCCAGAAGGCTTTCTTT. Residues: CATSSYTGTQKAFF. The complete variable domain, with remaining parts taken from reference TRBV15 and TRBJ1-1, reads DAMVIQNPRYQVTQFGKPVTLSCSQTLNHNVMYWYQQKSSQAPKLLFHYYDKDFNNEADTPDNFQSRRPNTSFCFLDIRSPGLGDTAMYLCATSSYTGTQKAFFGQGTRLTVV.

The rearrangement uses TRBV5-6 and TRBJ1-1; TRBD1 agrees at 8 bases. V was clipped by 0 bases and J by 3 bases; unmatched bases: 16. This CDR3 comprises 19 residues. CDR1 and CDR2 from the germline V gene are SGHDT and YYEEEE. The CDR3 loop is CASSLAGGARGPRDTEAFF. The CDR3 DNA is TGTGCCAGCAGCTTGGCTGGGGGGGCCAGGGGGCCTCGAGACACTGAAGCTTTCTTT.

As DNA, the CDR3 is TGTGCCACCAGCAGATGGGACAGCTCCTACGAGCAGTACTTC. Translated, it gives CATSRWDSSYEQYF. The chain combines TRBV15 with TRBJ2-5; 7 bases agree with TRBD1. The J call is uncertain, as TRBJ2-7 better fits the DNA end. This CDR3 has 14 amino acids. Germline values: CDR1 LNHNV, CDR2 YYDKDF (reference sequence).

This clone was detected once. This chain uses TRBV5-1 with TRBJ2-5, with 10 bases matching TRBD1. This CDR3 comprises 14 residues. Germline trimming cut 4 bases from V and 4 bases from J; bases unmatched to any gene: 4. CDR1 is SGHRS, CDR2 YFSETQ, per germline. CDR3 sequence reads: CASSAGQGRETQYF. The CDR3 bases are TGCGCCAGCAGCGCGGGACAGGGGAGAGAGACCCAGTACTTC.

The V call is TRBV7-8, the J call TRBJ2-5; the D gene is possibly TRBD1 (5 bases). The V gene's germline CDR1 is SGHVS and CDR2 FQNEAQ. The CDR3 totals 15 residues. Between the trimmed V and J ends, which lost 2 bases and 7 bases, there was a span of 17 bases. The CDR3 here is CASSLYGPPTGTQYF. The CDR3 nucleotides are TGTGCCAGCAGCTTATACGGGCCTCCCACAGGGACCCAGTACTTC.

V gene TRBV7-8 combines with J gene TRBJ1-1, with a weak D call TRBD1 (5 bases). Trimming took 5 bases from V and 4 from J, leaving 8 bases between them. CDR1 SGHVS and CDR2 FQNEAQ come from the germline V gene. The CDR3 is made up of 12 amino acids. The CDR3 bases are TGTGCCAGCAGCCACGGGGGCACTGAAGCTTTCTTT. Translated, it gives CASSHGGTEAFF.

The J gene is TRBJ1-1, the V gene TRBV19; D unclear. V gave up 11 bases and J gave up 6 bases, with 10 bases separating them. This CDR3 is 10 amino acids long. CDR1 and CDR2 from the germline V gene are LNHDA and SQIVND (reference sequence). The CDR3 nucleotides are TGTGCCGTCGGGAGGGCTGAAGCTTTCTTT. Protein sequence: CAVGRAEAFF.

This sequence joins TRBV29-1 and TRBJ2-5; 8 bases are shared with TRBD1. V lost 4 bases to trimming and J lost 5 bases; unmatched junction nucleotides: 3. Germline lookup yields CDR1 SQVTM and CDR2 ANQGSEA. CDR3 length equals 12 residues. Written as DNA, the CDR3 is TGCAGCGTTGGACAGGGGTCGGAGACCCAGTACTTC. This sequence encodes CSVGQGSETQYF.

The sample holds a few counts of this clone. The chain employs TRBV19 and TRBJ1-5; D unclear. The germline V gene has CDR1 LNHDA and CDR2 SQIVND (reference sequence). Trimming left V 2 bases short and J 0 bases short, with 8 bases between. This CDR3 contains 15 residues. The CDR3 here is CASSIIGHSNQPQHF. CDR3 nucleotides: TGTGCCAGTAGTATAATCGGCCATAGCAATCAGCCCCAGCATTTT.

This sequence joins TRBV19 and TRBJ1-2; no firm D call. The CDR3 sequence is 11 residues long. V was clipped by 7 bases and J by 8 bases, with 11 bases between them. Germline assignment: CDR1 LNHDA and CDR2 SQIVND (reference sequence). The CDR3 sequence is CASNAGSGYTF. Here the CDR3 DNA reads TGTGCCAGTAATGCGGGGTCCGGCTACACCTTC. Drawing the rest from reference TRBV19 and TRBJ1-2, the complete variable domain is DGGITQSPKYLFRKEGQNVTLSCEQNLNHDAMYWYRQDPGQGLRLIYYSQIVNDFQKGDIAEGYSVSREKKESFPLTVTSAQKNPTAFYLCASNAGSGYTFGSGTRLTVV.

The J gene is TRBJ1-5, the V gene TRBV5-5; no firm D call. The V gene's germline CDR1 is SGHKS and CDR2 YYEKEE (reference sequence). CDR3 length equals 14 residues. V lost 1 base, J lost 7 bases, and 12 bases lay in between. The DNA of the CDR3 is TGTGCCAGCAGCTTGTCGATGGGCTACCAGCCCCAGCATTTT. This gives the protein CASSLSMGYQPQHF.

The chain employs TRBV5-4 and TRBJ1-1; D might be TRBD1 (6 bases). V was trimmed by 4 bases and J by 5 bases, leaving 21 bases between them. Germline CDR1 and CDR2: SGHNT and YYREEE (reference sequence). This CDR3 is built from 16 residues. The CDR3 protein is CASSAGGAMGQTEAFF. The CDR3 DNA sequence: TGTGCCAGCAGCGCCGGGGGGGCGATGGGTCAGACTGAAGCTTTCTTT.

This clone was recorded once. The DNA of the CDR3 is TGTGCCAGCAGCGTACTAGGGGACGACGAGCAGTACTTC. Amino acid sequence: CASSVLGDDEQYF. The gene calls are TRBV9 and TRBJ2-7; D may be TRBD1 or TRBD2 (5 bases each). Between the trimmed V and J ends, which lost 1 base and 5 bases, there was a span of 10 bases. The CDR3 runs to 13 residues. The germline V gene has CDR1 SGDLS and CDR2 YYNGEE.